This passage covers 19 T cell receptor beta chains from one sample sequenced in a study of cytomegalovirus exposure and HLA in healthy donors. The PCR used 60 Vbeta and 13 Jbeta primers. Using immunoSEQ multiplex PCR, the repertoire was profiled, and TCRdb retains in-frame clones only, with some absent. The table shows 150,000 or so clones, with roughly 77% occurring only once. The sample was PBMCs. All receptors derive from a man younger than 35 in good health and CMV-seropositive.

This chain links TRBV14 with TRBJ1-1, with D maybe TRBD1 (6 bases). V was shortened by 7 bases and J by 0 bases, with 9 bases between the two germline ends. In germline, CDR1 is SGHDN, CDR2 FVKESK. The CDR3 is 13 amino acids. CDR3: CASTRGMNTEAFF. CDR3 bases: TGTGCCAGCACTAGGGGGATGAACACTGAAGCTTTCTTT.

Points on this clone: Relative to the germline gene, one junction end is altered; a read error may explain this. V usage is TRBV30 and J usage is TRBJ2-5, with 11 positions matching TRBD2. The CDR3 sequence is 16 residues long. Germline V lookup: CDR1 GTSNPN, CDR2 SVGIG (reference sequence). The CDR3 protein is CAWGEKPGLAEETRYF. The CDR3 DNA reads TGTGCCTGGGGGGAGAAGCCGGGACTAGCGGAAGAGACCCGGTACTTC.

The chain is built from TRBV20-1 and TRBJ2-7; possibly TRBD2 for D (6 bases). The CDR3 length is 9 residues. Per the germline V gene, CDR1 is DFQATT and CDR2 is SNEGSKA (reference sequence). CDR3 in amino acids: CRPGVEQYF. The CDR3, as DNA: TGCAGGCCGGGAGTCGAGCAGTACTTC.

This chain joins TRBV5-1 and TRBJ1-5; D is unresolved. The germline V gene has CDR1 SGHRS and CDR2 YFSETQ. CDR3 length: 13 amino acids. V was shortened by 5 bases and J by 4 bases, with 10 bases between the two germline ends. This CDR3 is CASRLEVNQPQHF. CDR3 DNA: TGCGCCAGCAGATTAGAGGTTAATCAGCCCCAGCATTTT.

The chain has TRBV19 and TRBJ2-3, with 7 bases fitting TRBD2. Germline-derived CDR1 and CDR2 are LNHDA and SQIVND (reference sequence). The CDR3 consists of 14 residues. V shed 6 bases and J 1 base; nucleotides not matched to a gene: 4. CDR3 DNA: TGTGCCAGTAGGAGCGGGATGGGCACAGATACGCAGTATTTT. This encodes CASRSGMGTDTQYF.

A few counts support this clone. This chain connects TRBV15 to TRBJ1-4, with 10 bases lining up with TRBD1. This CDR3 region has 16 residues. CDR1 LNHNV and CDR2 YYDKDF come from the germline V gene (reference sequence). With V trimmed by 0 bases and J by 6 bases, 4 bases remained unmatched. The DNA of the CDR3 is TGTGCCACCAGCAGAGAAAGGGGACAGGGGCATGAAAAACTGTTTTTT. Its translation is CATSRERGQGHEKLFF.

This chain links TRBV19 with TRBJ2-1; D might be TRBD1 (6 bases). Germline V gene lookup returns CDR1 LNHDA and CDR2 SQIVND (reference sequence). V was trimmed by 4 bases and J by 8 bases, leaving 18 bases between them. The CDR3 loop spans 15 amino acids. CDR3 nucleotide sequence: TGTGCCAGTAGTAACCCCCACAGGGATCAGGATGAGCAGTTCTTC. Translation gives CASSNPHRDQDEQFF. Based on the CDR3 plus reference TRBV19 and TRBJ2-1, the full variable domain is DGGITQSPKYLFRKEGQNVTLSCEQNLNHDAMYWYRQDPGQGLRLIYYSQIVNDFQKGDIAEGYSVSREKKESFPLTVTSAQKNPTAFYLCASSNPHRDQDEQFFGPGTRLTVL.

J is TRBJ1-5 and V is TRBV27, with 9 bases identical to TRBD1. The junction had 4 bases not matched to a gene; V was cut back by 5 bases and J by 2 bases. The CDR3 spans 15 residues. Germline CDR1 and CDR2: MNHEY and SMNVEV (reference sequence). The CDR3, as DNA: TGTGCCAGCAGTCGGAGGACAGGGGGCAATCAGCCCCAGCATTTT. Its translation is CASSRRTGGNQPQHF.

The chain recombines TRBV10-3 with TRBJ2-7; D is possibly TRBD1 (6 bases). This CDR3 has 13 residues. Trimming removed 6 bases from V and 3 bases from J, with 12 bases in between. CDR1 and CDR2 (germline): ENHRY, SYGVKD. In DNA, the CDR3 is TGTGCCATCAGAGTCTCAGGGGACTACGAGCAGTACTTC. Translation gives CAIRVSGDYEQYF.

The V and J genes are TRBV9 and TRBJ2-7; D is perhaps TRBD2 (6 bases). The V end was cut by 2 bases, the J end by 5 bases, with 11 bases between. Germline CDR1 is SGDLS and CDR2 is YYNGEE. The CDR3 is made up of 13 amino acids. This chain's CDR3 is CASSVTGRHEQYF. Here the CDR3 DNA reads TGTGCCAGCAGCGTTACGGGGAGGCACGAGCAGTACTTC.

V usage is TRBV28 and J usage is TRBJ1-5; a possible D gene is TRBD1 (5 bases). V dropped 8 bases and J dropped 7 bases, with 12 bases sitting between them. CDR3 length: 12 amino acids. In germline, CDR1 is MDHEN, CDR2 SYDVKM. Here the CDR3 reads CASRQGSQPQHF. The CDR3 region has the DNA TGTGCCAGCCGTCAGGGATCCCAGCCCCAGCATTTT.

The chain uses TRBV19 and TRBJ2-1, with a tentative D call TRBD1 (5 bases). V shed 5 bases and J shed 5 bases, with 19 bases lying between them. CDR1 is LNHDA, CDR2 SQIVND, per germline (reference sequence). This CDR3 is 16 amino acids long. This chain's CDR3 is CASSSRRSPRDNEQFF. For the CDR3, the DNA is TGTGCCAGTAGTTCCCGCCGGTCCCCCAGGGACAATGAGCAGTTCTTC.

As for this clone: Mismatch with germline at one junction end may stem from a read error. The rearrangement uses TRBV28 and TRBJ1-2, with 10 bases lining up with TRBD1. Germline CDR1 is MDHEN and CDR2 is SYDVKM. The CDR3 extends over 13 amino acids. CDR3 nucleotides: TGTGCCAGCAGAGGACAGGGGGTAGCTGGCTACCCCTTC. Its translation is CASRGQGVAGYPF.

The V and J genes are TRBV7-2 and TRBJ2-7; 8 bases are a match to TRBD2. CDR1 and CDR2 from the germline V gene are SGHTA and FQGNSA. CDR3 length equals 15 residues. The V and J ends lost 2 bases and 0 bases, in that order; junction bases with no gene match: 3. The CDR3 loop is CASSLTSGNSYEQYF. As DNA, the CDR3 is TGTGCCAGCAGCTTAACTAGCGGAAACTCCTACGAGCAGTACTTC.

J is TRBJ2-7 and V is TRBV5-4; tentatively, D is TRBD1 (6 bases). Germline CDR1 reads SGHNT; CDR2 reads YYREEE (reference sequence). Deletions cut 3 bases from V and 2 bases from J, with 21 bases between. The CDR3 contains 17 residues. CDR3 amino acids: CASSSAQGRGLAYEQYF. In DNA, the CDR3 is TGTGCCAGCAGCTCAGCACAGGGAAGGGGTTTAGCCTACGAGCAGTACTTC. The whole variable domain, filled in from reference TRBV5-4 and TRBJ2-7, reads ETGVTQSPTHLIKTRGQQVTLRCSSQSGHNTVSWYQQALGQGPQFIFQYYREEENGRGNFPPRFSGLQFPNYSSELNVNALELDDSALYLCASSSAQGRGLAYEQYFGPGTRLTVT.

The chain carries TRBV5-6 and TRBJ2-7; 9 bases align to TRBD1. V trimming: 4 bases; J trimming: 3 bases; junction bases outside the gene matches: 8. Germline values: CDR1 SGHDT, CDR2 YYEEEE. CDR3 size: 15 residues. CDR3 coding DNA: TGTGCCAGCAGCCGTCCCGGGACAGGGTTCTACGAGCAGTACTTC. Its translation is CASSRPGTGFYEQYF.

The chain recombines TRBV9 with TRBJ1-1; 8 bases fit TRBD1. This CDR3 is 16 amino acids long. CDR1 and CDR2 (germline): SGDLS, YYNGEE. Trimming cost V 4 bases and J 4 bases; bases outside gene matches: 12. CDR3 in amino acids: CASSPSGQGGFTEAFF. The CDR3 region has the DNA TGTGCCAGCAGCCCCTCCGGACAGGGTGGTTTCACTGAAGCTTTCTTT.

The chain has TRBV2 and TRBJ2-1; D could derive from TRBD1 or TRBD2 (6 bases each). Germline values: CDR1 SNHLY, CDR2 FYNNEI. The CDR3 runs 15 residues. V was trimmed by 6 bases and J by 4 bases, leaving 16 bases between them. The CDR3 sequence is CASSEQGGIYNEQFF. CDR3 coding DNA: TGTGCCAGCAGCGAACAGGGCGGGATTTACAATGAGCAGTTCTTC.

The J gene is TRBJ1-2, the V gene TRBV28; 10 bases map to TRBD1. The germline V gene encodes CDR1 MDHEN and CDR2 SYDVKM. CDR3 length: 13 amino acids. With 7 bases clipped from V and 8 bases from J, the junction kept 7 bases outside the gene matches. The DNA for the CDR3 is TGTGCCAGCATTGGGGACAGGGGTGACGGCTACACCTTC. Amino acids: CASIGDRGDGYTF.